These 30 T cell receptor beta chains came from one sample sequenced in a study of OX40 agonist ivuxolimab in advanced cancers. The repertoire was sequenced with immunoSEQ multiplex PCR; TCRdb's copy has only in-frame clones and lacks some. Here the sample spans 100,000 to 150,000 clones, roughly 90% being singletons. The material sequenced was CD4+ or CD8+ T cells sorted from blood, taken in a trial of the OX40 agonist ivuxolimab. These receptors all stem from an adult with an advanced solid tumor such as melanoma, head and neck, liver or kidney cancer.

The genes are TRBV27 and TRBJ1-2; 9 bases match TRBD1. The CDR3 has 14 amino acids. Per the germline V gene, CDR1 is MNHEY and CDR2 is SMNVEV (reference sequence). J gave up 8 bases and V 0 bases, and 4 bases lay outside the gene matches. CDR3 bases: TGTGCCAGCAGTTTATCCGGGACAGGGCACGGCTACACCTTC. As protein: CASSLSGTGHGYTF.

This clone was seen more than once but under ten times. V gene TRBV5-1 combines with J gene TRBJ2-1; 11 positions match TRBD2. V dropped 3 bases and J dropped 7; count of bases not matched to a gene: 9. CDR1 is SGHRS and CDR2 is YFSETQ in the germline V gene. The CDR3 is made up of 16 amino acids. The DNA of the CDR3 is TGCGCCAGCAGCTCGAGCCTAGCGGGAGGTAGTAATGAGCAGTTCTTC. This translates into CASSSSLAGGSNEQFF.

The chain links TRBV30 to TRBJ1-3; D perhaps matches TRBD1 (5 bases). This CDR3 contains 15 residues. The V end lost 2 bases, the J end lost 4 bases, and 15 bases lay between the germline ends. Germline-derived CDR1 and CDR2 are GTSNPN and SVGIG (reference sequence). CDR3 bases: TGTGCCTGGAGTCAGGGCCCCTGGGGAGGAAACACCATATATTTT. This codes for CAWSQGPWGGNTIYF.

The chain is built from TRBV9 and TRBJ1-1, with D unresolved. Germline lookup yields CDR1 SGDLS and CDR2 YYNGEE. The CDR3 runs 16 residues. Trimming took 0 bases from V and 2 from J, leaving 14 bases between them. CDR3 nucleotides: TGTGCCAGCAGCGTAGAGGGAGGAGGGATAAACACTGAAGCTTTCTTT. Protein: CASSVEGGGINTEAFF.

The rearrangement links TRBV7-3 to TRBJ2-4; no clear D gene. The V and J ends lost 7 bases and 0 bases respectively, with 13 bases between them. The germline V gene encodes CDR1 SGHTA and CDR2 FQGTGA. The CDR3 covers 15 residues. The CDR3 DNA reads TGTGCCAGCACCTCTCTCACCCTAGCCAAAAACATTCAGTACTTC. It codes for CASTSLTLAKNIQYF.

V usage is TRBV2 and J usage is TRBJ1-1; D gene ambiguous. The V end lost 2 bases, the J end lost 6 bases, and 10 bases lay between the germline ends. The germline V gene encodes CDR1 SNHLY and CDR2 FYNNEI. The CDR3 loop spans 13 amino acids. The chain's CDR3 is CASSEIGRAEAFF. In nucleotides, the CDR3 is TGTGCCAGCAGTGAAATCGGGAGGGCTGAAGCTTTCTTT. Drawing the rest from reference TRBV2 and TRBJ1-1, the complete variable domain is EPEVTQTPSHQVTQMGQEVILRCVPISNHLYFYWYRQILGQKVEFLVSFYNNEISEKSEIFDDQFSVERPDGSNFTLKIRSTKLEDSAMYFCASSEIGRAEAFFGQGTRLTVV.

The chain joins TRBV7-2 to TRBJ1-5; a weak D match, TRBD1 (5 bases). The CDR3 covers 15 residues. Trimming pared 3 bases from V and 1 base from J, leaving 10 bases between. The V gene's germline CDR1 is SGHTA and CDR2 FQGNSA. CDR3 region: CASSFTGASNQPQHF. CDR3 in DNA: TGTGCCAGCAGCTTTACAGGTGCCAGCAATCAGCCCCAGCATTTT. The variable domain in full, completed from reference TRBV7-2 and TRBJ1-5, reads GAGVSQSPSNKVTEKGKDVELRCDPISGHTALYWYRQSLGQGLEFLIYFQGNSAPDKSGLPSDRFSAERTGGSVSTLTIQRTQQEDSAVYLCASSFTGASNQPQHFGDGTRLSIL.

A single count supports this clone. The chain employs TRBV6-5 and TRBJ2-7; tentative D call: TRBD1 (5 bases). Between the trimmed V and J ends, which lost 7 bases and 2 bases, there was a span of 15 bases. Germline assignment: CDR1 MNHEY and CDR2 SVGAGI. The CDR3 runs 14 residues. CDR3 amino acids: CASTPEGAPYEQYF. The CDR3 coding sequence is TGTGCCAGCACCCCAGAAGGGGCCCCCTACGAGCAGTACTTC.

The CDR3: CASSYSPRETQYF. In DNA form, the CDR3 reads TGTGCCAGCAGTTACTCCCCCCGAGAGACCCAGTACTTC. This chain links TRBV6-5 with TRBJ2-5; D unresolved. Trimming shortened V by 0 bases and J by 4 bases, and 6 bases separated the two germline ends. Per germline, CDR1 MNHEY and CDR2 SVGAGI. The CDR3 is 13 amino acids.

Here the CDR3 reads CASSLNSPAMNTGELFF. The CDR3 nucleotides are TGTGCCAGCAGCTTAAATAGCCCAGCGATGAACACCGGGGAGCTGTTTTTT. The chain uses TRBV7-2 and TRBJ2-2, with D unclear. CDR1 is SGHTA, CDR2 FQGNSA, per germline. This CDR3 has 17 amino acids. Trimming left V 2 bases short and J 1 base short, with 14 bases between.

The chain combines TRBV27 with TRBJ1-6, with TRBD1 as a possible D gene (6 bases). The CDR3 is 17 residues long. From germline, CDR1 is MNHEY and CDR2 SMNVEV (reference sequence). The V end lost 3 bases, the J end lost 5 bases, and 17 bases lay between the germline ends. CDR3: CASSFQQGRVDNSPLHF. DNA of the CDR3: TGTGCCAGCAGTTTCCAGCAGGGGAGGGTCGATAATTCACCCCTCCACTTT.

This clone occurred once. J is TRBJ1-2 and V is TRBV2, with a tentative D call TRBD1 (5 bases). This CDR3 contains 16 residues. Germline V lookup: CDR1 SNHLY, CDR2 FYNNEI. Trimming took 7 bases from V and 7 from J, leaving 25 bases between them. The CDR3 region is CASTLNPTVGRIGYTF. CDR3 DNA: TGTGCCAGCACCTTGAACCCCACCGTGGGGCGGATTGGCTACACCTTC.

The V and J genes are TRBV5-1 and TRBJ2-7; 10 bases fit TRBD2. Trimming at V came to 7 bases and at J to 1 base, leaving 2 bases not matched to a gene. This CDR3 comprises 13 residues. CDR1 and CDR2 from the germline V gene are SGHRS and YFSETQ. CDR3 coding DNA: TGCGCCAGCGGAGCGGGAGGGTCCTACGAGCAGTACTTC. This codes for CASGAGGSYEQYF.

The V gene is TRBV5-8, the J gene TRBJ2-1; D is possibly TRBD1 (5 bases). The V and J ends lost 6 bases and 4 bases respectively, with 11 bases between them. The CDR3 has 13 amino acids. CDR1 is SGHTS and CDR2 is YDEGEE in the germline V gene. Here the CDR3 reads CASIHRIYNEQFF. The CDR3 nucleotides read TGTGCCAGCATCCACAGGATATACAATGAGCAGTTCTTC.

In regard to this clone: Compared with germline, one end of the junction differs, possibly owing to a read error. V is TRBV7-9 and J is TRBJ2-7; the match to TRBD1 covers 9 bases. This CDR3 is built from 13 residues. CDR1 is SEHNR and CDR2 is FQNEAQ in the germline V gene (reference sequence). CDR3 amino acids: CASSLGQGDSTSF. As DNA, the CDR3 is TGTGCCAGCAGCTTAGGACAGGGGGATTCTACGAGCTTC.

The chain combines TRBV19 with TRBJ1-3; weak D call: TRBD1 (6 bases). V lost 6 bases, J lost 0 bases, and 15 bases lay in between. CDR1 and CDR2 (germline): LNHDA, SQIVND (reference sequence). This CDR3 has 16 amino acids. CDR3 sequence (DNA): TGTGCCAGTAGATTTTGGACAGAGAGCTCTGGAAACACCATATATTTT. Translation gives CASRFWTESSGNTIYF.

The V gene is TRBV28, the J gene TRBJ1-5; 7 positions agree with TRBD1. V gave up 6 bases and J gave up 1 base; unmatched junction bases: 3. The CDR3 runs 14 residues. CDR1 and CDR2 from the germline V gene are MDHEN and SYDVKM. The DNA for the CDR3 is TGTGCCAGCAGGCCGGGACAGAGCAATCAGCCCCAGCATTTT. Encoded protein: CASRPGQSNQPQHF.

CDR3 amino acids: CASSLGSSRKLFF. The CDR3 bases are TGTGCCAGTAGTCTCGGGTCCTCTAGAAAACTGTTTTTT. The V and J genes are TRBV19 and TRBJ1-4; no clear D gene. From germline, CDR1 is LNHDA and CDR2 SQIVND (reference sequence). The CDR3 consists of 13 residues. V was pared by 5 bases and J by 10 bases, with 14 bases between.

The rearrangement joins TRBV11-3 to TRBJ2-2; the D gene could be TRBD1 or TRBD2 (5 bases each). V shed 5 bases and J shed 1 base, with 11 bases lying between them. Germline V gene lookup returns CDR1 SGHNT and CDR2 YENEEA. This CDR3 is 15 amino acids long. CDR3 in amino acids: CASSARGLNTGELFF. DNA of the CDR3: TGTGCCAGCAGCGCCCGGGGCCTGAACACCGGGGAGCTGTTTTTT.

The chain couples TRBV2 to TRBJ1-5; D is possibly TRBD1 (6 bases). Trimming took off 4 bases at V and 5 bases at J, with 12 bases between the two ends. The CDR3 totals 14 residues. The germline CDR1 and CDR2 sequences are SNHLY and FYNNEI. Here the CDR3 reads CASSVGTTDQPQHF. The DNA for the CDR3 is TGTGCCAGCAGTGTAGGGACAACGGATCAGCCCCAGCATTTT.

This chain connects TRBV20-1 to TRBJ1-2; D ambiguous. The V gene lost 7 bases and the J gene lost 8 bases, with 14 bases spanning the gap. Germline V gene sequence: CDR1 DFQATT, CDR2 SNEGSKA (reference sequence). CDR3 size: 11 residues. The CDR3 DNA reads TGCAGTGTTTCAACGGGAGAGGGCTACACCTTC. Its protein is CSVSTGEGYTF.

The chain has TRBV25-1 and TRBJ1-1; D is unresolved. V lost 7 bases and J lost 0, with 15 bases in between. The CDR3 is 15 residues long. Germline V CDR1 and CDR2: MGHDK, SYGVNS. Here the CDR3 reads CASKGDLGMNTEAFF. The DNA for the CDR3 is TGTGCCAGCAAGGGAGACCTGGGGATGAACACTGAAGCTTTCTTT.

J is TRBJ2-5 and V is TRBV7-3; possible D gene TRBD2, 6 bases. The DNA end favors TRBJ2-7, so the J call may be wrong. The germline CDR1 and CDR2 sequences are SGHTA and FQGTGA. The CDR3 contains 14 residues. Here the CDR3 reads CASGQEGSSYEQYF. DNA of the CDR3: TGTGCCAGCGGCCAGGAGGGAAGCTCCTACGAGCAGTACTTC.

The genes are TRBV7-9 and TRBJ1-4, with D maybe TRBD1 (5 bases). CDR3 length equals 13 residues. Trimming shortened V by 6 bases and J by 3 bases, and 8 bases separated the two germline ends. Germline CDR1 reads SEHNR; CDR2 reads FQNEAQ (reference sequence). CDR3 in amino acids: CASRGLSNEKLFF. In DNA, the CDR3 is TGTGCCAGCAGGGGGCTGTCTAATGAAAAACTGTTTTTT.

The genes are TRBV27 and TRBJ1-4, with D maybe TRBD1 (6 bases). V was shortened by 3 bases and J by 0 bases, with 11 bases between the two germline ends. Germline values: CDR1 MNHEY, CDR2 SMNVEV (reference sequence). The CDR3 loop spans 16 amino acids. CDR3 protein: CASSLGGPTTNEKLFF. The CDR3 DNA is TGTGCCAGCAGTTTGGGGGGCCCTACAACTAATGAAAAACTGTTTTTT.

V usage is TRBV29-1 and J usage is TRBJ1-2; D gene ambiguous. Germline CDR1 is SQVTM and CDR2 is ANQGSEA. This CDR3 has 14 residues. Trimming stripped 5 bases from V and 3 bases from J, with 16 bases between. In nucleotides, the CDR3 is TGCAGCGTTTCCCGGGCGGCAGAGGACTATGGCTACACCTTC. It yields the protein CSVSRAAEDYGYTF.

The chain is built from TRBV5-1 and TRBJ2-7, with 9 bases fitting TRBD2. J gave up 5 bases and V 4 bases, and 7 bases lay outside the gene matches. There are 14 residues in the CDR3. Germline CDR1 SGHRS, CDR2 YFSETQ. CDR3 bases: TGCGCCAGCAGCGCGGGACTAGCTTCCGACGAGCAGTACTTC. Translation: CASSAGLASDEQYF.

The chain employs TRBV7-6 and TRBJ1-4; D might be TRBD1 (6 bases). Germline lookup yields CDR1 SGHVS and CDR2 FNYEAQ. V was pared by 5 bases and J by 0 bases, with 13 bases between. This CDR3 region has 16 residues. In nucleotides, the CDR3 is TGTGCCAGCAGCCCCAGGACAGCTGCAACTAATGAAAAACTGTTTTTT. Amino acids: CASSPRTAATNEKLFF.

The sample holds one count of this clone. The chain is built from TRBV5-1 and TRBJ2-5; 14 positions match TRBD2. CDR3 length equals 15 residues. The V and J ends lost 4 bases and 4 bases, in that order; junction bases with no gene match: 3. Germline V gene lookup returns CDR1 SGHRS and CDR2 YFSETQ. In nucleotides, the CDR3 is TGCGCCAGCAGCCAGGGACTAGCGGGAGTAGAGACCCAGTACTTC. It is translated as CASSQGLAGVETQYF.

V usage is TRBV6-6 and J usage is TRBJ2-1; possibly TRBD2 for D (7 bases). The V and J ends lost 7 bases and 3 bases respectively, with 10 bases between them. The CDR3 has 13 amino acids. Germline V gene data show CDR1 as MNHNY and CDR2 as SVGAGI (reference sequence). This CDR3 reads CASTGGIYNEQFF. DNA of the CDR3: TGTGCCAGCACGGGGGGCATCTACAATGAGCAGTTCTTC.